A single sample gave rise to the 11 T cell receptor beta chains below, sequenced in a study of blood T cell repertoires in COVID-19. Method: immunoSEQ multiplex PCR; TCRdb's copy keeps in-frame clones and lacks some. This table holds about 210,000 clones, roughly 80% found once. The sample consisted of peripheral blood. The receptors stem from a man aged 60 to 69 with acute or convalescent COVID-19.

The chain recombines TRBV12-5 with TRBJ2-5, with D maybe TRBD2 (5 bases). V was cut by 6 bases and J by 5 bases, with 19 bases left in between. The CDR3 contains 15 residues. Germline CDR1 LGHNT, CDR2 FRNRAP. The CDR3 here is CASGADGVRSETQYF. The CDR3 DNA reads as TGTGCTAGTGGAGCTGACGGGGTCCGATCGGAGACCCAGTACTTC.

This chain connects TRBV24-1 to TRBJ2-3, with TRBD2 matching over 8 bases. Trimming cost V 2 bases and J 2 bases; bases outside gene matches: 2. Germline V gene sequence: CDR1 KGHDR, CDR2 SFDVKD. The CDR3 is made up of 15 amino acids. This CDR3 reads CATSDSGGATDTQYF. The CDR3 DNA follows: TGTGCCACCAGTGATTCGGGGGGGGCCACAGATACGCAGTATTTT.

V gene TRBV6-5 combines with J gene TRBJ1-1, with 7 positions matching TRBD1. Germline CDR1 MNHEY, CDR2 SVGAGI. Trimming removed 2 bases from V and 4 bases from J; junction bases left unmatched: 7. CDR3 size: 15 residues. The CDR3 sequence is CASSYTTGVSTEAFF. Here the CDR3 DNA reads TGTGCCAGCAGTTACACTACAGGGGTTAGCACTGAAGCTTTCTTT.

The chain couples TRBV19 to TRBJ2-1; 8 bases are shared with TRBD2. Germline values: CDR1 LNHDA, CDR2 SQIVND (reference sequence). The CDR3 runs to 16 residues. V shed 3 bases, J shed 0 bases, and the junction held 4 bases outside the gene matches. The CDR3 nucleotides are TGTGCCAGTAGTATTCCGAGCGGGGGCTCCTACAATGAGCAGTTCTTC. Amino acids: CASSIPSGGSYNEQFF.

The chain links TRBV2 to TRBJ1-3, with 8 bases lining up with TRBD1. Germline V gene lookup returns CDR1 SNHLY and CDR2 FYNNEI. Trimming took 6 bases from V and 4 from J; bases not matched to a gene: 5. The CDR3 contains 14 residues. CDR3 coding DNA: TGTGCCAGCAGCTTAGGGACAGGAGGAAACACCATATATTTT. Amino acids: CASSLGTGGNTIYF. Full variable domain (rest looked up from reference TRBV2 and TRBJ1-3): EPEVTQTPSHQVTQMGQEVILRCVPISNHLYFYWYRQILGQKVEFLVSFYNNEISEKSEIFDDQFSVERPDGSNFTLKIRSTKLEDSAMYFCASSLGTGGNTIYFGEGSWLTVV.

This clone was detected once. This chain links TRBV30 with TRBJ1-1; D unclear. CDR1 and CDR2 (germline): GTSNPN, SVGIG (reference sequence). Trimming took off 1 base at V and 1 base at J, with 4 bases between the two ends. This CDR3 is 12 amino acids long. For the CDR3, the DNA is TGTGCCTGGAGTGGCAGGAACACTGAAGCTTTCTTT. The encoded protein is CAWSGRNTEAFF.

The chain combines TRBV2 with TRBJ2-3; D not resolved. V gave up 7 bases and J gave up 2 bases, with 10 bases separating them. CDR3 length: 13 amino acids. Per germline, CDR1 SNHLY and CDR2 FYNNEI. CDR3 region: CASTVAFTDTQYF. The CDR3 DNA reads TGTGCCAGCACTGTGGCTTTCACAGATACGCAGTATTTT.

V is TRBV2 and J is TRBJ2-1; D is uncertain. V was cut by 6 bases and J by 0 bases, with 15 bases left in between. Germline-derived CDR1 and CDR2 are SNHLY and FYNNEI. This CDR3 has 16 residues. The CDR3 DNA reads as TGTGCCAGCAGGCCCTCTACCGCGAGCTCCTACAATGAGCAGTTCTTC. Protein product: CASRPSTASSYNEQFF.

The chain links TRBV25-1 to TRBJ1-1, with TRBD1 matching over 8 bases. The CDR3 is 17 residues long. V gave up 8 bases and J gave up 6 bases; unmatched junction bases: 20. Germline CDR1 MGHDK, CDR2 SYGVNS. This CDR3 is CASPPLQGATYDAEAFF. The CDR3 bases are TGTGCCAGCCCCCCTTTGCAGGGGGCGACTTATGACGCTGAAGCTTTCTTT.

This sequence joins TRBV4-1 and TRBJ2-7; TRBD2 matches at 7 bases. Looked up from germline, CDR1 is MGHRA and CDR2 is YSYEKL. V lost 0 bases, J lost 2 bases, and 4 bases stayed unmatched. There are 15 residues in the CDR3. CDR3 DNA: TGCGCCAGCAGCCAAGAATCTAGCGGACCCTACGAGCAGTACTTC. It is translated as CASSQESSGPYEQYF.

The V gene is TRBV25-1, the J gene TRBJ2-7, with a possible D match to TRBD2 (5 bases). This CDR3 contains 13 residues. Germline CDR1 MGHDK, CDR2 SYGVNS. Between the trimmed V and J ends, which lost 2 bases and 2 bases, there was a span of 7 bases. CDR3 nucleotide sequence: TGTGCCAGCAGTGAACCCGGGGCCTACGAGCAGTACTTC. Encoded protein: CASSEPGAYEQYF.